This T cell receptor (beta chain) was captured in a study of blood T cell repertoires in COVID-19. This CDR3 is 14 amino acids long. V dropped 1 base and J dropped 3 bases, with 9 bases sitting between them. The germline V gene encodes CDR1 SGHTA and CDR2 FQGNSA. Produced via immunoSEQ multiplex PCR; TCRdb's table is partial and in-frame only. The table shows some 190,000 clones, with around 82% occurring only once. Sequencing was performed on peripheral blood. This sequence joins TRBV7-2 and TRBJ1-2, with D possibly being TRBD1 (5 bases). The clonotype comes from an elderly man with COVID-19, enrolled during active disease. The CDR3 sequence: CASSLGTTDYGYTF. The CDR3 DNA reads TGTGCCAGCAGCTTAGGGACAACAGACTATGGCTACACCTTC.